These T cell receptor beta chains were read from a single sample in a study of type 1 regulatory T cells. For these TCRs, the target antigens are not known. TCRdb re-analysed the reads in MiXCR, keeping a single row per CDR3 protein. The data contain 68,000 or so distinct CDR3 sequences, nearly 50% of them singletons. Sequenced sample: cultured non-Tr1 T cells, either the whole culture or a sorted T cell fraction (not recorded which). These receptors all stem from a human donor in good health. Both conserved end residues are part of each CDR3. A D gene is named only where the DNA matches it firmly. Some rows have no size entry. The others give once, few or many, or a class for an expanded clone.

clone size	V gene	D gene	J gene	CDR3 DNA	CDR3 protein
NA	TRBV3-1	NA	TRBJ1-6	TGTGCCAGCAGCCAAGGGGCACTGATTAATTCACCCCTCCACTTT	CASSQGALINSPLHF
NA	TRBV24-1	NA	TRBJ1-2	TGTGCCACCAGGGTGGGCTATGGCTACACCTTC	CATRVGYGYTF
NA	TRBV20-1	NA	TRBJ1-5	TGCAGTGCTAGAGGTACGGGGTCCAACAATCAGCCCCAGCATTTT	CSARGTGSNNQPQHF
few	TRBV10-3	NA	TRBJ2-7	TGTGCCATCAGTGCGGACGGAGTAGGCGAGCAGTACTTC	CAISADGVGEQYF
NA	TRBV5-6	NA	TRBJ1-4	TGTGCCAGCAGCTTCGGGGGGCCTCGGTCCTCAACTAATGAAAAACTGTTTTTT	CASSFGGPRSSTNEKLFF
once	TRBV7-8	TRBD1	TRBJ1-4	TGTGCCAGCAGCCCGGGGGACAGTAAAAATGAAAAACTGTTTTTT	CASSPGDSKNEKLFF
NA	TRBV6-1	TRBD2	TRBJ2-5	TGTGCCAGCAGTGAAGGGACTAGCGGGGTAGAGACCCAGTACTTC	CASSEGTSGVETQYF
NA	TRBV5-1	TRBD2	TRBJ2-1	TGCGCCAGCCGACCCCGGGTAGGGAGGGATGAGCAGTTCTTC	CASRPRVGRDEQFF
once	TRBV5-5	TRBD2	TRBJ2-1	TGTGCCAGCAGCTTGGCCGGGGGGGCCTACAATGAGCAGTTCTTC	CASSLAGGAYNEQFF
NA	TRBV20-1	NA	TRBJ1-1	TGCAGTGCTAGAGATCAGGGTAATGAAGCTTTCTTT	CSARDQGNEAFF
many	TRBV5-1	TRBD2	TRBJ2-3	TGCGCCAGCAGCTGGGGACTAGCGGGTTCTGGAGATACGCAGTATTTT	CASSWGLAGSGDTQYF
NA	TRBV6-1	TRBD1	TRBJ1-6	TGTGCCAGCAGTGAATATCCCGGACAGGGCCGTAATTCACCCCTCCACTTT	CASSEYPGQGRNSPLHF